Below are 27 T cell receptor beta chains sequenced from a single sample in a study of T cells in Graves' hyperthyroidism and ophthalmopathy. TCR beta CDR3 regions were amplified from RNA. The TCR CDR3 was amplified in a first-round RT-PCR using the HTBI primer set. MiXCR, applied by TCRdb to the multiplex PCR reads, yields one record per CDR3 protein. The table records hundreds of thousands of distinct CDR3 sequences, over 15% of them present only once. The sample was blood. The receptors come from a woman younger than 35 with Graves' hyperthyroidism.

The chain couples TRBV6-1 to TRBJ1-4; D is perhaps TRBD1 (5 bases). Germline CDR1 MNHNS, CDR2 SASEGT. V shed 7 bases and J shed 3 bases, with 9 bases lying between them. The CDR3 runs to 13 residues. The CDR3, as DNA: TGTGCCAGCACCAGGGTGGCTAATGAAAAACTGTTTTTT. Residues: CASTRVANEKLFF.

The V and J genes are TRBV6-1 and TRBJ1-1; no reliable D call. The CDR3 runs 14 residues. CDR1 MNHNS and CDR2 SASEGT come from the germline V gene. The V gene lost 5 bases and the J gene lost 6 bases, with 16 bases spanning the gap. The CDR3 coding sequence is TGTGCCAGCAGTCGCGTTGAAGGCCTGGCTGAAGCTTTCTTT. The encoded protein is CASSRVEGLAEAFF.

This clonotype came up a few times. The chain links TRBV5-1 to TRBJ2-3; weak D call: TRBD2 (6 bases). V was cut by 4 bases and J by 1 base, with 10 bases left in between. Germline CDR1 reads SGHRS; CDR2 reads YFSETQ. The CDR3 length is 14 residues. The CDR3: CASSASSGTDTQYF. CDR3 DNA sequence: TGCGCCAGCAGCGCATCTAGCGGCACAGATACGCAGTATTTT.

This clonotype was seen at least ten times. This sequence joins TRBV30 and TRBJ1-6, with D possibly TRBD1 on 5 matching bases. CDR3 length: 15 residues. Germline V gives CDR1 GTSNPN, CDR2 SVGIG (reference sequence). V lost 0 bases to trimming and J lost 1 base, with 7 bases between them. CDR3: CAWSVPGSYNSPLHF. The CDR3 DNA reads TGTGCCTGGAGTGTACCAGGGTCCTATAATTCACCCCTCCACTTT.

The chain is built from TRBV20-1 and TRBJ1-5; no definite D call. Germline CDR1 reads DFQATT; CDR2 reads SNEGSKA (reference sequence). This CDR3 is 15 amino acids long. V lost 0 bases to trimming and J lost 4 bases, with 13 bases between them. CDR3 region: CSARESGLTNQPQHF. The CDR3 DNA reads TGCAGTGCTAGAGAGAGCGGCCTAACAAATCAGCCCCAGCATTTT.

This clonotype was detected only a few times. This sequence joins TRBV7-8 and TRBJ1-4, with 8 bases that match TRBD1. CDR1 is SGHVS, CDR2 FQNEAQ, per germline. The V gene end was trimmed by 6 bases and the J gene end by 7 bases; junction bases not matched to a gene: 7. CDR3 length: 14 residues. The CDR3 region has the DNA TGTGCCAGCAGACCGCAGGGGGCGGGTGAAAAACTGTTTTTT. Residues: CASRPQGAGEKLFF.

This clonotype has ten or more counts. V is TRBV20-1 and J is TRBJ2-1; 9 bases match TRBD2. Germline V gene lookup returns CDR1 DFQATT and CDR2 SNEGSKA (reference sequence). Trimming took 0 bases from V and 7 from J; bases not matched to a gene: 10. The length of the CDR3 is 16 residues. The CDR3, as DNA: TGCAGTGCTAGAGATGGTGGCGGGGGGGCAAAAAATGAGCAGTTCTTC. Its protein is CSARDGGGGAKNEQFF.

The chain employs TRBV19 and TRBJ2-7; D call uncertain. The CDR3 is 13 residues long. From germline, CDR1 is LNHDA and CDR2 SQIVND (reference sequence). V dropped 5 bases and J dropped 6 bases, with 14 bases sitting between them. The CDR3 loop reads CASSLGAAFEQYF. DNA for the CDR3: TGTGCCAGTAGTCTCGGCGCGGCCTTCGAGCAGTACTTC.

This clonotype was recorded many times. This sequence joins TRBV11-2 and TRBJ2-1, with D perhaps being TRBD1 or TRBD2 (5 bases each). The CDR3 loop spans 16 amino acids. V shed 3 bases and J shed 4 bases, with 16 bases lying between them. Germline CDR1 is SGHAT and CDR2 is FQNNGV. CDR3 sequence reads: CASSFAGTQGYNEQFF. CDR3 DNA sequence: TGTGCCAGCAGCTTCGCCGGGACCCAAGGATACAATGAGCAGTTCTTC.

This clonotype was observed a few times. The chain has TRBV12-3 or TRBV12-4 and TRBJ1-3; 7 nucleotides align to TRBD1. The CDR3 has 16 residues. The junction had 12 bases not matched to a gene; V was cut back by 6 bases and J by 4 bases. This chain's CDR3 is CASSRQGDSRGNTIYF. Here the CDR3 DNA reads TGTGCCAGCAGCCGACAGGGAGACTCGAGGGGAAACACCATATATTTT.

The chain is built from TRBV4-2 and TRBJ1-1; 8 nucleotides match TRBD1. This CDR3 has 16 amino acids. Germline trimming cut 0 bases from V and 1 base from J; bases unmatched to any gene: 4. Germline CDR1 LGHNA, CDR2 YNFKEQ. CDR3 in amino acids: CASSQEQGQANTEAFF. The CDR3, as DNA: TGTGCCAGCAGCCAAGAGCAGGGACAGGCGAACACTGAAGCTTTCTTT.

The sample holds a few counts of this clonotype. CDR3 sequence reads: CASGMDGYTF. Written as DNA, the CDR3 is TGTGCTAGTGGTATGGATGGCTACACCTTC. The chain links TRBV12-5 to TRBJ1-2; D gene ambiguous. CDR1 and CDR2 (germline): LGHNT, FRNRAP. V lost 5 bases, J lost 6 bases, and 4 bases lay in between. The CDR3 loop spans 10 amino acids.

The J gene is TRBJ2-7, the V gene TRBV7-8; 9 bases line up with TRBD1. Germline V gives CDR1 SGHVS, CDR2 FQNEAQ. V lost 6 bases, J lost 9 bases, and 12 bases stayed unmatched. This CDR3 has 14 residues. CDR3 sequence reads: CASRDEGGQGRQYF. The DNA of the CDR3 is TGTGCCAGCAGGGACGAAGGAGGACAGGGGCGGCAGTACTTC.

Only a few counts were recorded for this clonotype. The V gene is TRBV7-9, the J gene TRBJ2-2, with 7 bases identical to TRBD2. The CDR3 runs to 17 residues. V lost 4 bases, J lost 1 base, and 9 bases stayed unmatched. Germline lookup yields CDR1 SEHNR and CDR2 FQNEAQ (reference sequence). The CDR3: CASSSLADLWNTGELFF. The CDR3 bases are TGTGCCAGCAGCTCCCTAGCGGATCTGTGGAACACCGGGGAGCTGTTTTTT.

This clonotype occurred a few times. This chain joins TRBV6-1 and TRBJ1-4; possibly TRBD1 for D (5 bases). CDR1 is MNHNS and CDR2 is SASEGT in the germline V gene. The ends were cut back, 4 bases at V and 5 bases at J, with 11 bases in the middle. The CDR3 contains 14 residues. The CDR3 region is CASSGRGGNEKLFF. In DNA form, the CDR3 reads TGTGCCAGCAGTGGGAGGGGAGGGAATGAAAAACTGTTTTTT.

This clonotype was detected ten times or more. This chain links TRBV20-1 with TRBJ2-7; 9 nucleotides agree with TRBD2. The junction had 6 bases not matched to a gene; V was cut back by 4 bases and J by 2 bases. The CDR3 is 14 residues long. The germline V gene has CDR1 DFQATT and CDR2 SNEGSKA (reference sequence). The CDR3 protein is CSATRTSAPYEQYF. CDR3 DNA: TGCAGTGCTACACGGACTAGCGCGCCCTACGAGCAGTACTTC.

The chain has TRBV6-2 or TRBV6-3 and TRBJ2-1; no reliable D call. The CDR3 consists of 16 residues. CDR1 MNHEY and CDR2 SVGEGT come from the germline V gene. V dropped 4 bases and J dropped 5 bases, with 18 bases sitting between them. The CDR3 sequence: CASSFFMALFHNEQFF. CDR3 in DNA: TGTGCCAGCAGTTTCTTCATGGCTCTCTTCCACAATGAGCAGTTCTTC.

This clonotype was observed at least ten times. The chain is built from TRBV20-1 and TRBJ2-7; 8 nucleotides match TRBD2. There are 14 residues in the CDR3. Germline CDR1 and CDR2: DFQATT and SNEGSKA (reference sequence). V lost 2 bases to trimming and J lost 0 bases; unmatched junction nucleotides: 3. As DNA, the CDR3 is TGCAGTGCTAGACTAGCGGGCCGCTCCTACGAGCAGTACTTC. Translated: CSARLAGRSYEQYF.

CDR3 coding DNA: TGTGCCAGCAGTTACACTAGCGGGAGGGCCCCCGAGCAGTACTTC. Protein sequence: CASSYTSGRAPEQYF. The chain is built from TRBV6-2 or TRBV6-3 and TRBJ2-7; TRBD2 matches 13 bases. This CDR3 has 15 residues. From germline, CDR1 is MNHEY and CDR2 SVGEGT. V was pared by 2 bases and J by 6 bases, with 4 bases of the junction left unmatched.

The sample holds many counts of this clonotype. This chain links TRBV28 with TRBJ2-3, with D perhaps matching TRBD1 (6 bases). The CDR3 is 14 residues long. With 10 bases removed from V and 2 bases from J, the gap between germline ends came to 16 bases. Germline V CDR1 and CDR2: MDHEN, SYDVKM. The CDR3: CATRITGFTDTQYF. CDR3 coding DNA: TGTGCCACCAGAATCACAGGGTTCACAGATACGCAGTATTTT.

V gene TRBV7-2 combines with J gene TRBJ2-7; possibly TRBD1 for D (5 bases). The germline gives CDR1 SGHTA, CDR2 FQGNSA. V lost 0 bases to trimming and J lost 6 bases, with 15 bases between them. The CDR3 extends over 15 amino acids. The CDR3 reads CASSLAIRDPAEQYF. The DNA for the CDR3 is TGTGCCAGCAGCTTAGCAATCAGGGATCCGGCCGAGCAGTACTTC.

The chain joins TRBV3-1 to TRBJ2-2; D tentatively fits TRBD1 or TRBD2 (5 bases each). The V gene lost 2 bases and the J gene lost 6 bases, with 16 bases spanning the gap. The CDR3 has 16 residues. Germline values: CDR1 LGHDT, CDR2 YNNKEL (reference sequence). CDR3 sequence reads: CASSQILREIPGELFF. CDR3 coding DNA: TGTGCCAGCAGCCAAATCCTCAGGGAGATTCCCGGGGAGCTGTTTTTT. The variable domain in full, with the rest retrieved from reference TRBV3-1 and TRBJ2-2, is DTAVSQTPKYLVTQMGNDKSIKCEQNLGHDTMYWYKQDSKKFLKIMFSYNNKELIINETVPNRFSPKSPDKAHLNLHINSLELGDSAVYFCASSQILREIPGELFFGEGSRLTVL.

This chain connects TRBV15 to TRBJ2-7; no reliable D call. This CDR3 comprises 15 residues. Germline values: CDR1 LNHNV, CDR2 YYDKDF (reference sequence). V was pared by 0 bases and J by 5 bases, with 14 bases between. The CDR3 loop is CATSRDTISRNEQYF. CDR3 nucleotides: TGTGCCACCAGCAGAGATACAATAAGTAGGAACGAGCAGTACTTC.

Turning to this clonotype: This may be a read error: a much more frequent sequence differs by one nucleotide. The rearrangement joins TRBV24-1 to TRBJ2-5; the D call may be TRBD1 or TRBD2 (5 bases each). Per germline, CDR1 KGHDR and CDR2 SFDVKD. CDR3 length: 13 amino acids. CDR3 nucleotides: TGTGCCGCCAGTTCGCCAGATGGGGGGACCCAGTACTTC. It yields the protein CAASSPDGGTQYF.

This clonotype was counted a few times. The genes are TRBV4-3 and TRBJ1-4; 12 positions agree with TRBD1. This CDR3 is built from 17 residues. CDR1 and CDR2 from the germline V gene are LGHNA and YSLEER. V lost 4 bases, J lost 4 bases, and 7 bases stayed unmatched. Written as DNA, the CDR3 is TGCGCCAGCAGCCCCGGGACAGGGGGCGGTCATAATGAAAAACTGTTTTTT. Protein sequence: CASSPGTGGGHNEKLFF.

In its sample, this clonotype was seen a few times. The CDR3 reads CSARMTIRTDTQYF. The CDR3 DNA follows: TGCAGTGCTAGAATGACAATACGGACAGATACGCAGTATTTT. The chain carries TRBV20-1 and TRBJ2-3; D gene unclear. V shed 2 bases and J shed 3 bases, with 12 bases lying between them. This CDR3 is built from 14 residues. CDR1 and CDR2 (germline): DFQATT, SNEGSKA (reference sequence).

This clonotype showed up just a few times. The V gene is TRBV5-1, the J gene TRBJ2-5, with TRBD2 as a possible D gene (5 bases). The CDR3 totals 15 residues. Trimming stripped 0 bases from V and 5 bases from J, with 14 bases between. Germline V gene sequence: CDR1 SGHRS, CDR2 YFSETQ. CDR3 sequence reads: CASSLAAGQWETQYF. The DNA for the CDR3 is TGCGCCAGCAGCTTGGCGGCGGGCCAATGGGAGACCCAGTACTTC.